The source of this TCR beta chain is a study of T cell repertoires in cytomegalovirus infection. Whole-study findings and limits: Cumulative frequency of public TCR beta families picked out carriers of CMV plus the relevant HLA.

This CDR3 spans 12 amino acids. Per the germline V gene, CDR1 is SGHRS and CDR2 is YFSETQ. V was clipped by 0 bases and J by 11 bases, with 11 bases between them. Concerning this clonotype: Its matching antigen is unknown.

TCRdb reprocessed the reads with MiXCR, giving one entry per CDR3 protein. The table includes some 700,000 distinct CDR3 sequences, less than 40% detected once. This TCR was recovered from a human donor in good health (CMV status not recorded). Some clones in this sample may be carry-over from other donors' samples. This chain joins TRBV5-1 and TRBJ1-1; no firm D call. Sequenced: PBMCs. The CDR3 loop is CASSLAKGSAFF. CDR3 bases: TGCGCCAGCAGCTTGGCCAAGGGTAGCGCTTTCTTT.